This T cell receptor (beta chain) was identified in a study of blood T cell repertoires in COVID-19. Trimming cost V 3 bases and J 1 base, with 6 bases left between them. The CDR3 consists of 13 residues. The germline gives CDR1 KGHSH, CDR2 LQKENI. Symptom resolution, clearance, or two negative PCRs marked the recovered donors of Cohort 3. Sequencing used immunoSEQ multiplex PCR; TCRdb keeps in-frame clones, though not all of them. The sample shows about 190,000 clones, around 85% of them seen only once. The V call is TRBV18, the J call TRBJ1-1; D not certain. The clonotype originates from a woman in her thirties who had recovered from COVID-19. Material for sequencing was PBMCs or T cells enriched from blood (not recorded which). The CDR3 loop is CASSPPGNTEAFF. CDR3 coding DNA: TGTGCCAGCTCACCCCCCGGGAACACTGAAGCTTTCTTT.